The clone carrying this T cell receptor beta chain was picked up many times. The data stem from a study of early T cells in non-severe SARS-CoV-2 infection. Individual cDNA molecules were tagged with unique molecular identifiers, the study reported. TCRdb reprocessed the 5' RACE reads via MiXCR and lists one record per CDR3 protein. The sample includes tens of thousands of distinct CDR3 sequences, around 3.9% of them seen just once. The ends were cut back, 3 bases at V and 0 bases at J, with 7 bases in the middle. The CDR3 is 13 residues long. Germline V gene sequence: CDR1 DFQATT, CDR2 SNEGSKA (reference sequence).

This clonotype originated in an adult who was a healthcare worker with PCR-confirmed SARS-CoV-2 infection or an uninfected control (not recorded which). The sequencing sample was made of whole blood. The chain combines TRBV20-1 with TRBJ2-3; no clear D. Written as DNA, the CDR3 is TGCAGTGCTAGCCAGCAGAGCACAGATACGCAGTATTTT. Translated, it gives CSASQQSTDTQYF.